These 30 T cell receptor beta chains were all obtained from the same sample, sequenced in a study of blood T cell repertoires in COVID-19. TCRdb's copy holds only in-frame clones and misses some; the assay was immunoSEQ multiplex PCR. The sample includes under 75,000 clones, around 82% of them seen just once. Sequenced: peripheral blood. Source of these receptors: a human donor in a cohort sampled during active COVID-19.

V and J are TRBV27 and TRBJ1-3, with 7 bases matching TRBD1. There are 16 residues in the CDR3. CDR1 and CDR2 (germline): MNHEY, SMNVEV (reference sequence). Trimming cost V 7 bases and J 0 bases; bases outside gene matches: 9. CDR3 residues: CASIPQGPSSGNTIYF. The CDR3 DNA reads TGTGCCAGCATTCCACAGGGGCCCAGCTCTGGAAACACCATATATTTT.

This clone came up a few times. For the CDR3, the DNA is TGTGCCAGCAGCAGACAGGCCGCAGGAGCCAAAAACATTCAGTACTTC. Translated: CASSRQAAGAKNIQYF. The chain uses TRBV9 and TRBJ2-4; D might be TRBD1 (6 bases). The CDR3 loop spans 16 amino acids. V was trimmed by 4 bases and J by 0 bases, leaving 14 bases between them. The V gene's germline CDR1 is SGDLS and CDR2 YYNGEE.

The chain combines TRBV7-2 with TRBJ1-3; no clear D. V gave up 7 bases and J gave up 4 bases, with 14 bases separating them. The CDR3 has 14 residues. Per the germline V gene, CDR1 is SGHTA and CDR2 is FQGNSA. The CDR3 sequence: CASTLGGRGNTIYF. Here the CDR3 DNA reads TGTGCCAGCACCCTAGGTGGGAGAGGAAACACCATATATTTT.

This chain uses TRBV30 with TRBJ1-3; D is unresolved. Per germline, CDR1 GTSNPN and CDR2 SVGIG (reference sequence). Deletions cut 7 bases from V and 0 bases from J, with 10 bases between. The CDR3 extends over 13 amino acids. CDR3 protein: CALKKSSGNTIYF. DNA of the CDR3: TGTGCCTTAAAGAAGAGCTCTGGAAACACCATATATTTT.

This clone was observed once. The rearrangement joins TRBV7-3 to TRBJ2-1, with 11 nucleotides matching TRBD2. With 4 bases clipped from V and 5 bases from J, the junction kept 7 bases outside the gene matches. Germline loops: CDR1 SGHTA, CDR2 FQGTGA. The CDR3 totals 16 residues. CDR3 loop: CASSSTGTSGDNEQFF. CDR3 DNA sequence: TGTGCCAGCAGCTCGACCGGGACTAGCGGAGACAATGAGCAGTTCTTC.

This rearrangement joins TRBV27 to TRBJ1-2; D not resolved. Deletions cut 3 bases from V and 5 bases from J, with 10 bases between. CDR1 and CDR2 from the germline V gene are MNHEY and SMNVEV (reference sequence). The CDR3 spans 13 residues. The CDR3 protein is CASSLSGVYGYTF. In nucleotides, the CDR3 is TGTGCCAGCAGTTTGAGTGGAGTGTATGGCTACACCTTC.

This sequence joins TRBV3-1 (or the pseudogene TRBV3-2) and TRBJ2-2, with D perhaps TRBD1 (6 bases). CDR1 is LGHDT and CDR2 is YNNKEL in the germline V gene (reference sequence). This CDR3 region has 17 residues. Between the trimmed V and J ends, which lost 0 bases and 6 bases, there was a span of 17 bases. In DNA, the CDR3 is TGTGCCAGCAGCCAAGATCAGGGACACCCGAGGGCCGGGGAGCTGTTTTTT. Translating gives CASSQDQGHPRAGELFF.

The chain joins TRBV19 to TRBJ1-2; D might be TRBD1 (5 bases). The V end lost 8 bases, the J end lost 2 bases, and 15 bases lay between the germline ends. The length of the CDR3 is 14 residues. Germline CDR1 reads LNHDA; CDR2 reads SQIVND (reference sequence). The CDR3: CASRGTPGNYGYTF. CDR3 DNA sequence: TGTGCCAGTCGGGGGACTCCAGGAAACTATGGCTACACCTTC.

The chain recombines TRBV6-5 with TRBJ1-4; no clear D gene. CDR1 MNHEY and CDR2 SVGAGI come from the germline V gene. The V end was cut by 0 bases, the J end by 0 bases, with 8 bases between. This CDR3 has 16 amino acids. The CDR3 bases are TGTGCCAGCAGTTACTCCGTGCGGGCAACTAATGAAAAACTGTTTTTT. Its translation: CASSYSVRATNEKLFF.

This chain links TRBV7-9 with TRBJ2-5, with TRBD1 matching over 8 bases. CDR1 and CDR2 from the germline V gene are SEHNR and FQNEAQ (reference sequence). V lost 4 bases, J lost 5 bases, and 3 bases stayed unmatched. The CDR3 loop spans 13 amino acids. CDR3 protein: CASSSGGGETQYF. The DNA of the CDR3 is TGTGCCAGCAGCTCAGGGGGCGGGGAGACCCAGTACTTC.

J is TRBJ2-1 and V is TRBV6-5; D unclear. In germline, CDR1 is MNHEY, CDR2 SVGAGI. The CDR3 loop spans 13 amino acids. Trimming took off 11 bases at V and 1 base at J, with 12 bases between the two ends. CDR3 sequence: CASLGPSYNEQFF. CDR3 bases: TGTGCCTCCCTAGGTCCTTCCTACAATGAGCAGTTCTTC.

The chain links TRBV12-3 or TRBV12-4 to TRBJ1-6; 7 bases match TRBD1. J lost 7 bases, V lost 8 bases, and 2 bases had no gene match. The CDR3 extends over 12 amino acids. DNA of the CDR3: TGTGCCAGCGGGACAGCAAATTCACCCCTCCACTTT. Protein product: CASGTANSPLHF.

The gene calls are TRBV11-1 and TRBJ2-7; the D is unclear. This CDR3 is 15 amino acids long. CDR1 is SGHAT, CDR2 FQDESV, per germline (reference sequence). Trimming took off 3 bases at V and 0 bases at J, with 12 bases between the two ends. Here the CDR3 reads CASSFGVGGSYEQYF. CDR3 in DNA: TGTGCCAGCAGCTTCGGTGTCGGCGGCTCCTACGAGCAGTACTTC.

The rearrangement joins TRBV20-1 to TRBJ1-4, with 8 bases lining up with TRBD1. The length of the CDR3 is 16 residues. V shed 3 bases, J shed 7 bases, and the junction held 13 bases outside the gene matches. In germline, CDR1 is DFQATT, CDR2 SNEGSKA (reference sequence). The CDR3 nucleotides are TGCAGTGCTAGTCCTGCTTTCCAGGGGGCGAGTGAAAAACTGTTTTTT. Amino acids: CSASPAFQGASEKLFF.

This clone was seen at least ten times. This chain links TRBV19 with TRBJ2-7; TRBD1 aligns across 7 bases. With 9 bases clipped from V and 6 bases from J, the junction kept 11 bases outside the gene matches. CDR1 and CDR2 (germline): LNHDA, SQIVND (reference sequence). The CDR3 contains 13 residues. This CDR3 reads CASTGDRLSEQYF. The CDR3 DNA is TGTGCCAGCACCGGGGACAGACTATCCGAGCAGTACTTC.

The chain employs TRBV4-1 and TRBJ1-1; 7 bases are shared with TRBD1. V dropped 1 base and J dropped 4; count of bases not matched to a gene: 9. The germline V gene has CDR1 MGHRA and CDR2 YSYEKL. This CDR3 is 16 amino acids long. CDR3 amino acids: CASSQGPTGAATEAFF. The CDR3 DNA reads as TGCGCCAGCAGCCAAGGCCCAACAGGGGCGGCCACTGAAGCTTTCTTT.

The chain links TRBV2 to TRBJ2-3; TRBD2 aligns across 7 bases. Germline V gene data show CDR1 as SNHLY and CDR2 as FYNNEI. This CDR3 spans 12 amino acids. V lost 6 bases and J lost 10; bases outside the gene matches: 7. CDR3 bases: TGTGCCAGCAGCTTCGGGGGGTCCGCGCAGTATTTT. It yields the protein CASSFGGSAQYF.

Within the sample, this clone is medium-sized. V and J are TRBV30 and TRBJ1-2, with 9 bases lining up with TRBD1. V was pared by 2 bases and J by 7 bases, with 5 bases of the junction left unmatched. Germline V CDR1 and CDR2: GTSNPN, SVGIG (reference sequence). The CDR3 has 13 amino acids. The chain's CDR3 is CAWSQQGAGGYTF. CDR3 sequence (DNA): TGTGCCTGGAGTCAACAGGGGGCGGGTGGCTACACCTTC. The full variable domain, rest sourced from reference TRBV30 and TRBJ1-2, is SQTIHQWPATLVQPVGSPLSLECTVEGTSNPNLYWYRQAAGRGLQLLFYSVGIGQISSEVPQNLSASRPQDRQFILSSKKLLLSDSGFYLCAWSQQGAGGYTFGSGTRLTVV.

V and J are TRBV19 and TRBJ1-3, with 7 bases matching TRBD1. The trim removed 5 bases at V and 6 bases at J, leaving 10 bases unmatched. This CDR3 has 15 residues. Germline V gene data show CDR1 as LNHDA and CDR2 as SQIVND (reference sequence). CDR3 sequence reads: CASSPRTGGTNTIYF. The CDR3 nucleotides are TGTGCCAGTAGTCCCCGGACAGGAGGCACAAACACCATATATTTT.

This chain connects TRBV4-1 to TRBJ1-3; no definite D call. Germline V CDR1 and CDR2: MGHRA, YSYEKL. The CDR3 sequence is 16 residues long. V was trimmed by 0 bases and J by 5 bases, leaving 14 bases between them. The CDR3 loop reads CASSQEGQALRNTIYF. The CDR3 nucleotides read TGCGCCAGCAGCCAAGAAGGCCAGGCGCTGAGAAACACCATATATTTT.

This clone was found once. The chain recombines TRBV18 with TRBJ2-3, with TRBD1 identical over 9 bases. The CDR3 sequence is 15 residues long. Germline CDR1 reads KGHSH; CDR2 reads LQKENI. Trimming removed 4 bases from V and 4 bases from J; junction bases left unmatched: 6. The CDR3 DNA reads as TGTGCCAGCTCACGGGGAACAGGGGGCGCAGATACGCAGTATTTT. It translates to CASSRGTGGADTQYF.

The chain carries TRBV5-4 and TRBJ2-7; no reliable D call. The germline V and J ends were trimmed by 5 bases and 3 bases, with 12 bases remaining between them. CDR1 is SGHNT and CDR2 is YYREEE in the germline V gene (reference sequence). CDR3 length: 13 residues. CDR3 sequence reads: CASSQRHNYEQYF. Here the CDR3 DNA reads TGTGCCAGCAGTCAGAGGCATAACTACGAGCAGTACTTC.

This chain connects TRBV11-2 to TRBJ2-7, with 12 bases lining up with TRBD2. The CDR3 extends over 16 amino acids. CDR1 SGHAT and CDR2 FQNNGV come from the germline V gene. J was trimmed by 6 bases and V by 5 bases; bases with no gene match: 11. The CDR3 DNA reads as TGTGCCAGCAGCATCCTGACTAGCGGGAGAGCTAGCGAGCAGTACTTC. Translating it yields CASSILTSGRASEQYF.

The J gene is TRBJ2-5, the V gene TRBV5-1, with D perhaps matching TRBD1 (5 bases). CDR1 is SGHRS, CDR2 YFSETQ, per germline. The CDR3 is 12 amino acids. V was trimmed by 0 bases and J by 6 bases, leaving 6 bases between them. CDR3 region: CASSLEDKTQYF. The CDR3 DNA follows: TGCGCCAGCAGCTTGGAGGACAAGACCCAGTACTTC.

This chain links TRBV6-5 with TRBJ2-3; 7 bases align to TRBD1. With V trimmed by 8 bases and J by 2 bases, 7 bases remained unmatched. Germline V gene sequence: CDR1 MNHEY, CDR2 SVGAGI. This CDR3 region has 14 residues. The CDR3 DNA is TGTGCCAGCGCACGGACAGGATTCACAGATACGCAGTATTTT. It translates to CASARTGFTDTQYF.

This clone was recorded a few times. This sequence joins TRBV19 and TRBJ2-4; TRBD1 matches 9 bases. The ends lost 4 bases at V and 10 bases at J; junction bases unmatched: 11. Per the germline V gene, CDR1 is LNHDA and CDR2 is SQIVND (reference sequence). CDR3 length: 15 amino acids. The CDR3 bases are TGTGCCAGTAGTAATGTTGCTGGGACAGGGCGTATTCAGTACTTC. Translated: CASSNVAGTGRIQYF.

The rearrangement joins TRBV28 to TRBJ2-7; D is ambiguous. Germline lookup yields CDR1 MDHEN and CDR2 SYDVKM. This CDR3 has 12 amino acids. V gave up 5 bases and J gave up 9 bases, with 14 bases separating them. DNA for the CDR3: TGTGCCAGCAGTCCACAAAATTCGGGGCAGTACTTC. Translated: CASSPQNSGQYF.

This rearrangement joins TRBV19 to TRBJ1-2; D is undetermined. Germline-derived CDR1 and CDR2 are LNHDA and SQIVND (reference sequence). This CDR3 has 13 amino acids. V lost 1 base and J 4 bases, leaving 7 bases between the germline ends. CDR3 DNA sequence: TGTGCCAGTAGTATAGCCCGGGGCTATGGCTACACCTTC. Its translation: CASSIARGYGYTF.

By its share, this clone is medium-sized. V usage is TRBV19 and J usage is TRBJ1-2; 7 bases align to TRBD1. CDR1 is LNHDA and CDR2 is SQIVND in the germline V gene (reference sequence). Trimming took 6 bases from V and 7 from J; bases not matched to a gene: 5. The CDR3 extends over 12 amino acids. The CDR3 sequence is CASRRQGGGYTF. CDR3 sequence (DNA): TGTGCCAGTAGGAGACAGGGAGGTGGCTACACCTTC.

The V gene is TRBV19, the J gene TRBJ1-2; TRBD1 agrees at 8 bases. V dropped 5 bases and J dropped 4; count of bases not matched to a gene: 3. The CDR3 extends over 13 amino acids. Germline CDR1 and CDR2: LNHDA and SQIVND (reference sequence). DNA for the CDR3: TGTGCCAGTAGTCCAACAGGGGGCTATGGCTACACCTTC. Translating it yields CASSPTGGYGYTF.